This T cell receptor (beta chain) emerged from a study of cytomegalovirus exposure and HLA in healthy donors. Overall study findings and caveats: In most subjects, TCR beta sequences reportedly gave accurate predictions of HLA-A and HLA-B alleles. An apparent linkage of common viral pathogens to several of the most significant clusters emerged in a later analysis. A previous analysis found most TCR beta V segments productive roughly 90% or roughly 30% of the time. 16,951 TCR beta sequences were associated with HLA alleles at 0.05 false discovery rate in a later analysis.

Use of 60 Vbeta and 13 Jbeta primers characterized the PCR. Some clones are missing from TCRdb's copy, which holds only in-frame ones; the method was immunoSEQ multiplex PCR. The profile shows around 150,000 clones, roughly four fifths of them singletons. Concerning this clone: Antigen specificity is unknown.

The receptor was derived from a man aged 35-49 years in good health and CMV-seronegative. Input material: PBMCs.

CDR3 sequence reads: CASSLGGVSNQPQHF. CDR3 coding DNA: TGTGCCAGCAGCTTGGGGGGGGTTAGCAATCAGCCCCAGCATTTT. V gene TRBV5-4 combines with J gene TRBJ1-5; possibly TRBD1 for D (5 bases). The V end was cut by 0 bases, the J end by 0 bases, with 7 bases between. Germline assignment: CDR1 SGHNT and CDR2 YYREEE (reference sequence). CDR3 length equals 15 residues.